The 26 T cell receptor beta chains presented below share a single source sample, sequenced in a study of CD4+ T cells in melanoma. The repertoire was sequenced with immunoSEQ multiplex PCR; TCRdb's copy has only in-frame clones and lacks some. The sample records about 140,000 clones, around 90% being singletons. Receptor source: a human donor with melanoma.

The chain employs TRBV5-4 and TRBJ1-1; D remains ambiguous. Germline loops: CDR1 SGHNT, CDR2 YYREEE (reference sequence). The CDR3 consists of 13 residues. Trimming took off 1 base at V and 1 base at J, with 5 bases between the two ends. CDR3 DNA: TGTGCCAGCAGCTTGCAATCGAACACTGAAGCTTTCTTT. It yields the protein CASSLQSNTEAFF. The whole variable domain, filled in from reference TRBV5-4 and TRBJ1-1, reads ETGVTQSPTHLIKTRGQQVTLRCSSQSGHNTVSWYQQALGQGPQFIFQYYREEENGRGNFPPRFSGLQFPNYSSELNVNALELDDSALYLCASSLQSNTEAFFGQGTRLTVV.

The chain links TRBV19 to TRBJ2-7, with D perhaps given as TRBD1 or TRBD2 (5 bases each). The CDR3 contains 15 residues. Germline CDR1 reads LNHDA; CDR2 reads SQIVND (reference sequence). Trimming left V 3 bases short and J 2 bases short, with 14 bases between. The CDR3 reads CASSIMGEIAYEQYF. For the CDR3, the DNA is TGTGCCAGTAGTATTATGGGGGAGATCGCCTACGAGCAGTACTTC.

This rearrangement joins TRBV18 to TRBJ2-3; 12 bases map to TRBD1. The CDR3 length is 16 residues. CDR1 is KGHSH, CDR2 LQKENI, per germline. Trimming cost V 4 bases and J 5 bases; bases outside gene matches: 7. The CDR3 region has the DNA TGTGCCAGCTCACGTAGCGGGACAGGGGGCGTAGATACGCAGTATTTT. It specifies CASSRSGTGGVDTQYF.

J is TRBJ2-6 and V is TRBV5-1, with TRBD2 identical over 8 bases. The CDR3 length is 20 residues. J gave up 0 bases and V 2 bases, and 13 bases lay outside the gene matches. Looked up from germline, CDR1 is SGHRS and CDR2 is YFSETQ. For the CDR3, the DNA is TGCGCCAGCAGCTTCCCAGCGGGGGCCCTAAGAGCCTCTGGGGCCAACGTCCTGACTTTC. Protein product: CASSFPAGALRASGANVLTF.

In its sample, this clone was seen once. The V call is TRBV2, the J call TRBJ1-2, with no clear D. With 3 bases removed from V and 4 bases from J, the gap between germline ends came to 12 bases. The CDR3 consists of 14 residues. The germline V gene has CDR1 SNHLY and CDR2 FYNNEI. The CDR3 region has the DNA TGTGCCAGCAGTGACTCCCGAACAGTCTATGGCTACACCTTC. Translated: CASSDSRTVYGYTF.

J is TRBJ2-5 and V is TRBV11-1; a possible D gene is TRBD1 (6 bases). CDR1 and CDR2 from the germline V gene are SGHAT and FQDESV (reference sequence). Trimming took off 0 bases at V and 5 bases at J, with 10 bases between the two ends. The CDR3 is made up of 14 amino acids. CDR3 in DNA: TGTGCCAGCAGCTTAGCGGGGGCTGGGGAGACCCAGTACTTC. Amino acids: CASSLAGAGETQYF. The whole variable domain, filled in from reference TRBV11-1 and TRBJ2-5, reads EAEVAQSPRYKITEKSQAVAFWCDPISGHATLYWYRQILGQGPELLVQFQDESVVDDSQLPKDRFSAERLKGVDSTLKIQPAELGDSAMYLCASSLAGAGETQYFGPGTRLLVL.

This chain joins TRBV6-6 and TRBJ1-6; TRBD1 might be the D (6 bases). There are 16 residues in the CDR3. Deletions cut 6 bases from V and 5 bases from J, with 17 bases between. CDR1 and CDR2 from the germline V gene are MNHNY and SVGAGI (reference sequence). CDR3: CASRPTWQGNNSPLHF. The DNA for the CDR3 is TGTGCCAGCAGACCCACTTGGCAGGGGAATAATTCACCCCTCCACTTT.

J is TRBJ1-3 and V is TRBV18; 8 bases fit TRBD1. The ends lost 5 bases at V and 0 bases at J; junction bases unmatched: 3. CDR1 is KGHSH, CDR2 LQKENI, per germline. This CDR3 is 15 amino acids long. The CDR3, as DNA: TGTGCCAGCTCAGACAGGGGTAACTCTGGAAACACCATATATTTT. It yields the protein CASSDRGNSGNTIYF.

V and J are TRBV11-2 and TRBJ2-3; D is possibly TRBD1 or TRBD2 (7 bases each). The CDR3 length is 15 residues. Germline CDR1 SGHAT, CDR2 FQNNGV. Trimming removed 2 bases at V and 0 bases at J, with 9 bases between. DNA of the CDR3: TGTGCCAGCAGCTTACAGGGGGGGAGCACAGATACGCAGTATTTT. Protein product: CASSLQGGSTDTQYF.

The sample holds one count of this clone. The chain carries TRBV29-1 and TRBJ2-3; 10 nucleotides agree with TRBD2. In germline, CDR1 is SQVTM, CDR2 ANQGSEA. With V trimmed by 6 bases and J by 0 bases, 3 bases remained unmatched. This CDR3 region has 14 residues. CDR3 residues: CSVPSGGSTDTQYF. Written as DNA, the CDR3 is TGCAGCGTCCCTAGCGGGGGAAGCACAGATACGCAGTATTTT.

The rearrangement uses TRBV7-9 and TRBJ2-1, with D possibly matching TRBD2 (6 bases). Germline values: CDR1 SEHNR, CDR2 FQNEAQ (reference sequence). V was clipped by 5 bases and J by 7 bases, with 18 bases between them. The CDR3 is made up of 15 amino acids. The DNA of the CDR3 is TGTGCCAGCAGCCCTCGGGGGTCCCTACTAAATGAGCAGTTCTTC. The encoded protein is CASSPRGSLLNEQFF.

The V gene is TRBV9, the J gene TRBJ1-6, with no clear D. This CDR3 region has 17 residues. V shed 2 bases and J shed 0 bases, with 12 bases lying between them. CDR1 is SGDLS, CDR2 YYNGEE, per germline. The CDR3 reads CASSVGQFFSYNSPLHF. DNA of the CDR3: TGTGCCAGCAGCGTCGGTCAGTTTTTCTCCTATAATTCACCCCTCCACTTT.

The V and J genes are TRBV6-1 and TRBJ1-3, with 10 bases lining up with TRBD1. CDR1 and CDR2 (germline): MNHNS, SASEGT. J was trimmed by 3 bases and V by 7 bases; bases with no gene match: 6. The CDR3 length is 15 residues. The CDR3 nucleotides read TGTGCCAGCATCTACCGGGACAGGGGTGGAAACACCATATATTTT. This sequence encodes CASIYRDRGGNTIYF.

V usage is TRBV30 and J usage is TRBJ2-7; 8 bases fit TRBD1. V lost 5 bases, J lost 4 bases, and 4 bases stayed unmatched. Germline CDR1 is GTSNPN and CDR2 is SVGIG (reference sequence). The CDR3 runs to 12 residues. The CDR3 loop reads CAWRTGMYEQYF. The CDR3 nucleotides are TGTGCCTGGCGGACAGGGATGTACGAGCAGTACTTC.

The CDR3 nucleotides read TGTGCCAGCTCACCAGTCGGGCGGAATTCCTACGAGCAGTACTTC. This translates into CASSPVGRNSYEQYF. The chain carries TRBV18 and TRBJ2-7; D uncertain. The CDR3 length is 15 residues. Germline V gene sequence: CDR1 KGHSH, CDR2 LQKENI. The germline V and J ends were trimmed by 2 bases and 1 base, with 12 bases remaining between them.

The DNA for the CDR3 is TGTGCCAGCAGTTCCTCTAGACAGGGCTCCTACGAGCAGTACTTC. As protein: CASSSSRQGSYEQYF. The gene calls are TRBV6-6 and TRBJ2-7; 7 bases are shared with TRBD1. Unmatched junction bases numbered 6, after V lost 4 bases and J lost 0 bases. The V gene's germline CDR1 is MNHNY and CDR2 SVGAGI (reference sequence). The CDR3 extends over 15 amino acids.

The V call is TRBV5-4, the J call TRBJ1-1; D remains ambiguous. Trimming stripped 4 bases from V and 3 bases from J, with 19 bases between. CDR3 size: 16 residues. CDR1 SGHNT and CDR2 YYREEE come from the germline V gene (reference sequence). CDR3 region: CASSPSAGGRDTEAFF. The CDR3 bases are TGTGCCAGCAGCCCCTCGGCGGGAGGGAGGGACACTGAAGCTTTCTTT. Full variable domain (rest looked up from reference TRBV5-4 and TRBJ1-1): ETGVTQSPTHLIKTRGQQVTLRCSSQSGHNTVSWYQQALGQGPQFIFQYYREEENGRGNFPPRFSGLQFPNYSSELNVNALELDDSALYLCASSPSAGGRDTEAFFGQGTRLTVV.

The chain combines TRBV7-8 with TRBJ2-4; TRBD1 agrees at 8 bases. Trimming at V came to 0 bases and at J to 0 bases, leaving 7 bases not matched to a gene. Germline V gene lookup returns CDR1 SGHVS and CDR2 FQNEAQ. This CDR3 is built from 18 residues. DNA for the CDR3: TGTGCCAGCAGCTTAGCTGGGACCAGGGGGCTAGCCAAAAACATTCAGTACTTC. This encodes CASSLAGTRGLAKNIQYF.

This clone was seen a single time. The chain employs TRBV9 and TRBJ2-7, with D perhaps matching TRBD1 (6 bases). CDR3 length: 14 amino acids. The germline CDR1 and CDR2 sequences are SGDLS and YYNGEE. Trimming cost V 4 bases and J 2 bases, with 13 bases left between them. The CDR3 protein is CASSHRDIPYEQYF. CDR3 DNA: TGTGCCAGCAGCCACCGGGACATCCCCTACGAGCAGTACTTC.

This chain uses TRBV2 with TRBJ1-4, with D uncertain. The CDR3 is made up of 13 amino acids. Germline V lookup: CDR1 SNHLY, CDR2 FYNNEI. Trimming left V 8 bases short and J 3 bases short, with 10 bases between. DNA for the CDR3: TGTGCCAGCGGTGCAGGATCTAATGAAAAACTGTTTTTT. It yields the protein CASGAGSNEKLFF.

This sequence joins TRBV9 and TRBJ2-3; possibly TRBD1 or TRBD2 for D (6 bases each). Trimming removed 5 bases at V and 5 bases at J, with 12 bases between. The germline V gene encodes CDR1 SGDLS and CDR2 YYNGEE. This CDR3 spans 13 amino acids. This CDR3 reads CASRGGHEDTQYF. DNA of the CDR3: TGTGCCAGCAGGGGGGGCCACGAAGATACGCAGTATTTT.

The chain combines TRBV7-9 with TRBJ1-3, with no clear D. Germline V CDR1 and CDR2: SEHNR, FQNEAQ (reference sequence). Trimming took off 2 bases at V and 1 base at J, with 6 bases between the two ends. The CDR3 runs to 14 residues. CDR3 in amino acids: CASSLRGSGNTIYF. The DNA of the CDR3 is TGTGCCAGCAGCTTACGGGGATCTGGAAACACCATATATTTT.

The chain has TRBV11-2 and TRBJ2-5, with TRBD1 identical over 8 bases. Trimming took 2 bases from V and 4 from J; bases not matched to a gene: 3. The CDR3 extends over 14 amino acids. Germline V gene data show CDR1 as SGHAT and CDR2 as FQNNGV. The CDR3 DNA follows: TGTGCCAGCAGCTTACTACAGGGGGGAGAGACCCAGTACTTC. Translation gives CASSLLQGGETQYF. The entire variable domain, with the rest obtained from reference TRBV11-2 and TRBJ2-5, is as follows: EAGVAQSPRYKIIEKRQSVAFWCNPISGHATLYWYQQILGQGPKLLIQFQNNGVVDDSQLPKDRFSAERLKGVDSTLKIQPAKLEDSAVYLCASSLLQGGETQYFGPGTRLLVL.

The V gene is TRBV18, the J gene TRBJ1-4; the match to TRBD1 covers 8 bases. Trimming took 2 bases from V and 7 from J; bases not matched to a gene: 3. Germline CDR1 is KGHSH and CDR2 is LQKENI. The CDR3 is 14 residues long. Here the CDR3 reads CASSPDRGGEKLFF. CDR3 bases: TGTGCCAGCTCACCAGACAGGGGTGGTGAAAAACTGTTTTTT.

This clone was counted a single time. The V and J genes are TRBV7-8 and TRBJ2-2; D is uncertain. V was pared by 1 base and J by 1 base, with 10 bases between. CDR3 length: 16 amino acids. CDR1 and CDR2 from the germline V gene are SGHVS and FQNEAQ. DNA of the CDR3: TGTGCCAGCAGCTTAGGGAGAAGGGAGAACACCGGGGAGCTGTTTTTT. Translated, it gives CASSLGRRENTGELFF.

This clone was seen a handful of times. The chain has TRBV6-5 and TRBJ2-2; 7 nucleotides line up with TRBD2. After removal of 7 bases from V and 3 bases from J, the junction contained 8 bases not matched to a gene. The germline CDR1 and CDR2 sequences are MNHEY and SVGAGI. This CDR3 has 15 amino acids. For the CDR3, the DNA is TGTGCCAGCAAACCCGCAGCGGGGTACACCGGGGAGCTGTTTTTT. This sequence encodes CASKPAAGYTGELFF.